The 6 T cell receptor beta chains given below trace back to one sample, sequenced in a study of cytomegalovirus exposure and HLA in healthy donors (dated by TCRdb to about 2017). Libraries were prepared through the immunoSEQ multiplex PCR assay. The multiplex PCR relied on a mix of 60 forward primers for TCR Vbeta segments and 13 reverse primers for TCR Jbeta segments. Imported from immuneACCESS, the table was reduced by TCRdb to in-frame sequences with V and J called. These copies leave out some clones; in studies compared against another copy, an unresolved V gene accounts for under half, and the cause of the remainder is not known. The sample table lists about 200,000 clones, approximately 80% of them with a count of one. Of the sample, roughly 3.2% is held by the ten largest clones. The sample consisted of PBMCs. Receptors were obtained from a man aged 40-49 years in good health and CMV-seropositive.

This chain uses TRBV19 with TRBJ1-5; TRBD1 matches at 7 bases. J was trimmed by 9 bases and V by 4 bases; bases with no gene match: 9. The germline V gene has CDR1 LNHDA and CDR2 SQIVND (reference sequence). The CDR3 totals 14 residues. The CDR3 reads CASSTRQGAGPQHF. As DNA, the CDR3 is TGTGCCAGTAGTACCCGACAGGGAGCAGGGCCCCAGCATTTT.

The chain employs TRBV21-1 and TRBJ2-7; TRBD1, the D gene given by the table, was not confirmed from the DNA. TRBV21-1 is termed a pseudogene. This CDR3 comprises 14 residues. CDR3 nucleotide sequence: TGTGCCAGCAGCCCCCGGACAGGGGCCTACGAGCAGTACTTC. Its protein is CASSPRTGAYEQYF.

The chain couples TRBV19 to TRBJ1-5; weak D call: TRBD1 (5 bases). CDR1 is LNHDA, CDR2 SQIVND, per germline (reference sequence). CDR3 length: 15 amino acids. Trimming pared 4 bases from V and 0 bases from J, leaving 10 bases between. CDR3 nucleotide sequence: TGTGCCAGTAGTACGGGGACTTATAGCAATCAGCCCCAGCATTTT. It codes for CASSTGTYSNQPQHF. Looking up the rest from reference TRBV19 and TRBJ1-5 gives the full variable domain: DGGITQSPKYLFRKEGQNVTLSCEQNLNHDAMYWYRQDPGQGLRLIYYSQIVNDFQKGDIAEGYSVSREKKESFPLTVTSAQKNPTAFYLCASSTGTYSNQPQHFGDGTRLSIL.

The chain combines TRBV18 with TRBJ2-7, with D possibly matching TRBD2 (6 bases). CDR1 and CDR2 (germline): KGHSH, LQKENI. V dropped 5 bases and J dropped 4 bases, with 12 bases sitting between them. CDR3 length: 13 amino acids. CDR3 in amino acids: CASSAGEDYEQYF. CDR3 DNA sequence: TGTGCCAGCTCAGCCGGGGAGGATTACGAGCAGTACTTC.

The chain links TRBV9 to TRBJ2-7; D perhaps matches TRBD2 (5 bases). The ends were cut back, 0 bases at V and 6 bases at J, with 10 bases in the middle. This CDR3 has 13 residues. The germline CDR1 and CDR2 sequences are SGDLS and YYNGEE. The CDR3 DNA is TGTGCCAGCAGCGTAGGCGGGCTGGCCGAGCAGTACTTC. As protein: CASSVGGLAEQYF.

This chain joins TRBV5-1 and TRBJ2-7; 10 bases line up with TRBD1. Germline V CDR1 and CDR2: SGHRS, YFSETQ. V dropped 4 bases and J dropped 4; count of bases not matched to a gene: 14. There are 17 residues in the CDR3. The CDR3 loop reads CASSTGPAGQGSYEQYF. The CDR3 nucleotides read TGCGCCAGCAGCACGGGACCTGCGGGACAGGGGTCGTACGAGCAGTACTTC.